One sample yielded the 30 T cell receptor beta chains listed below, sequenced in a study of T cells in localized non-small cell lung cancer. The method was immunoSEQ multiplex PCR; TCRdb's version includes in-frame clones alone and lacks a portion of them. Here the sample spans about 14,000 clones, 85% being singletons. The sample consisted of peripheral blood, taken before any cancer treatment. The receptor set was obtained from a female donor of 60 years or more with stage I squamous cell lung carcinoma.

V gene TRBV10-2 combines with J gene TRBJ2-6, with a tentative D call TRBD2 (6 bases). CDR1 and CDR2 from the germline V gene are WSHSY and SAAADI. V lost 8 bases, J lost 2 bases, and 19 bases lay in between. The CDR3 is 17 amino acids. CDR3 protein: CASFTFGRGTGANVLTF. DNA for the CDR3: TGCGCCAGCTTTACTTTTGGGCGCGGGACTGGGGCCAACGTCCTGACTTTC.

This rearrangement joins TRBV5-1 to TRBJ1-1; D is unclear. CDR1 is SGHRS and CDR2 is YFSETQ in the germline V gene. V lost 4 bases and J 1 base, leaving 14 bases between the germline ends. CDR3 length: 15 residues. For the CDR3, the DNA is TGCGCCAGCAGCGCGACTAAACCTGGGAACACTGAAGCTTTCTTT. Translated: CASSATKPGNTEAFF.

The V gene is TRBV4-3, the J gene TRBJ2-3; 7 bases fit TRBD1. Germline V CDR1 and CDR2: LGHNA, YSLEER. V trimming: 4 bases; J trimming: 0 bases; junction bases outside the gene matches: 4. CDR3 length equals 15 residues. The CDR3 nucleotides are TGCGCCAGCAGCCCAGGGGACAGTAGCACAGATACGCAGTATTTT. Its translation is CASSPGDSSTDTQYF.

V usage is TRBV7-2 and J usage is TRBJ1-1; D gene uncertain. The germline CDR1 and CDR2 sequences are SGHTA and FQGNSA. V was trimmed by 2 bases and J by 0 bases, leaving 7 bases between them. The CDR3 loop spans 14 amino acids. The CDR3 region has the DNA TGTGCCAGCAGCTTACAGGCGTTGAACACTGAAGCTTTCTTT. It encodes CASSLQALNTEAFF.

Comments on this clone: This could be a read error, since a much larger clone is one nucleotide away. CDR3 protein: CASSLASGSTDTQYF. The CDR3 DNA reads TGTGCCAGCAGCTTAGCAAGCGGGAGCACAGATACGCAGTATTTT. The chain recombines TRBV28 with TRBJ2-3; a possible D gene is TRBD2 (6 bases). V was trimmed by 6 bases and J by 0 bases, leaving 13 bases between them. The CDR3 totals 15 residues. Germline V gives CDR1 MDHEN, CDR2 SYDVKM.

The table lists this clone with a count of one. CDR3 loop: CASSSIGTGARGYTF. The CDR3 region has the DNA TGTGCCAGCAGTTCCATCGGGACAGGCGCGCGGGGCTACACCTTC. The rearrangement uses TRBV5-5 and TRBJ1-2; 8 bases fit TRBD1. The CDR3 covers 15 residues. V lost 5 bases and J lost 8; bases outside the gene matches: 14. The germline CDR1 and CDR2 sequences are SGHKS and YYEKEE (reference sequence).

The chain uses TRBV15 and TRBJ1-6; the D gene is possibly TRBD1 (6 bases). This CDR3 is 17 amino acids long. Per the germline V gene, CDR1 is LNHNV and CDR2 is YYDKDF (reference sequence). The germline V and J ends were trimmed by 1 base and 0 bases, with 10 bases remaining between them. CDR3 DNA sequence: TGTGCCACCAGCAGAGGAGGGGGGAGCTCCTATAATTCACCCCTCCACTTT. This translates into CATSRGGGSSYNSPLHF.

This chain uses TRBV5-1 with TRBJ2-1, with no clear D. Germline-derived CDR1 and CDR2 are SGHRS and YFSETQ. Trimming took off 0 bases at V and 8 bases at J, with 6 bases between the two ends. The CDR3 extends over 12 amino acids. The CDR3 DNA sequence: TGCGCCAGCAGCTTGGGGGTCGATGAGCAGTTCTTC. Its protein product is CASSLGVDEQFF.

The chain is built from TRBV19 and TRBJ1-1, with TRBD1 as a possible D gene (6 bases). The CDR3 is 13 residues long. Germline loops: CDR1 LNHDA, CDR2 SQIVND (reference sequence). Trimming took 6 bases from V and 0 from J, leaving 8 bases between them. The CDR3 loop is CASRDRLNTEAFF. Written as DNA, the CDR3 is TGTGCCAGTAGGGACAGACTGAACACTGAAGCTTTCTTT. Full variable domain (rest looked up from reference TRBV19 and TRBJ1-1): DGGITQSPKYLFRKEGQNVTLSCEQNLNHDAMYWYRQDPGQGLRLIYYSQIVNDFQKGDIAEGYSVSREKKESFPLTVTSAQKNPTAFYLCASRDRLNTEAFFGQGTRLTVV.

CDR3 nucleotides: TGTGCCAGCAGGGACGGACTCTATGGCTACACCTTC. It specifies CASRDGLYGYTF. The chain combines TRBV6-1 with TRBJ1-2; D is unclear. The germline gives CDR1 MNHNS, CDR2 SASEGT. V was cut by 6 bases and J by 4 bases, with 9 bases left in between. This CDR3 comprises 12 residues.

Here the CDR3 DNA reads TGTGCCAGTAGTATCCGGGACAGTTATAGCAATCAGCCCCAGCATTTT. This translates into CASSIRDSYSNQPQHF. The chain links TRBV19 to TRBJ1-5; the match to TRBD1 covers 7 bases. Trimming removed 3 bases from V and 0 bases from J; junction bases left unmatched: 5. The germline gives CDR1 LNHDA, CDR2 SQIVND (reference sequence). The CDR3 spans 16 residues.

The chain is built from TRBV14 and TRBJ2-1; 9 bases map to TRBD1. The V and J ends lost 1 base and 7 bases, in that order; junction bases with no gene match: 2. The CDR3 is 14 amino acids. CDR1 is SGHDN and CDR2 is FVKESK in the germline V gene. The CDR3 loop is CASSQATGGNEQFF. CDR3 in DNA: TGTGCCAGCAGCCAAGCGACAGGGGGGAATGAGCAGTTCTTC.

This chain joins TRBV19 and TRBJ1-2, with D unclear. The V gene lost 6 bases and the J gene lost 2 bases, with 10 bases spanning the gap. This CDR3 region has 13 residues. Germline assignment: CDR1 LNHDA and CDR2 SQIVND (reference sequence). DNA for the CDR3: TGTGCCAGTAGACGCAGTCCAAACTATGGCTACACCTTC. Its protein product is CASRRSPNYGYTF.

This clone was counted a single time. This rearrangement joins TRBV7-9 to TRBJ2-7; D gene uncertain. In germline, CDR1 is SEHNR, CDR2 FQNEAQ (reference sequence). The CDR3 runs to 11 residues. The V gene lost 5 bases and the J gene lost 6 bases, with 8 bases spanning the gap. In DNA form, the CDR3 reads TGTGCCAGCAGCCGGGCGAGCGAGCAGTACTTC. Protein sequence: CASSRASEQYF.

The chain links TRBV5-1 to TRBJ2-2; no firm D call. From germline, CDR1 is SGHRS and CDR2 YFSETQ. The CDR3 covers 14 residues. V lost 5 bases to trimming and J lost 0 bases, with 8 bases between them. The DNA for the CDR3 is TGCGCCAGCAGTCGAGCCTCGAACACCGGGGAGCTGTTTTTT. Translation gives CASSRASNTGELFF.

V gene TRBV30 combines with J gene TRBJ1-5; TRBD1 might be the D (6 bases). The CDR3 length is 14 residues. Between the trimmed V and J ends, which lost 0 bases and 4 bases, there was a span of 10 bases. Germline assignment: CDR1 GTSNPN and CDR2 SVGIG (reference sequence). CDR3 DNA sequence: TGTGCCTGGAGTGTAAGGGACACTAATCAGCCCCAGCATTTT. This codes for CAWSVRDTNQPQHF. The full variable domain, completed using reference TRBV30 and TRBJ1-5, is SQTIHQWPATLVQPVGSPLSLECTVEGTSNPNLYWYRQAAGRGLQLLFYSVGIGQISSEVPQNLSASRPQDRQFILSSKKLLLSDSGFYLCAWSVRDTNQPQHFGDGTRLSIL.

This clone was counted between two and nine times. The CDR3: CASSQGLAGDEQYF. CDR3 DNA: TGTGCCAGCTCACAAGGCCTCGCAGGGGACGAGCAGTACTTC. V gene TRBV18 combines with J gene TRBJ2-7; maybe TRBD1 (6 bases). From germline, CDR1 is KGHSH and CDR2 LQKENI. Deletions cut 4 bases from V and 5 bases from J, with 15 bases between. The CDR3 covers 14 residues.

This sequence joins TRBV14 and TRBJ2-2, with D maybe TRBD1 (6 bases). Germline CDR1 SGHDN, CDR2 FVKESK. CDR3 length equals 18 residues. Trimming cost V 0 bases and J 5 bases, with 19 bases left between them. In nucleotides, the CDR3 is TGTGCCAGCAGCCAAGACATCAGGGGAAAGGGGAGAACCGGGGAGCTGTTTTTT. Its protein is CASSQDIRGKGRTGELFF.

The chain is built from TRBV6-6 and TRBJ2-5, with D possibly matching TRBD2 (5 bases). The germline CDR1 and CDR2 sequences are MNHNY and SVGAGI (reference sequence). V was clipped by 0 bases and J by 4 bases, with 9 bases between them. The CDR3 consists of 14 residues. CDR3 nucleotide sequence: TGTGCCAGCAGTTACTCGGTGAGGGCAGAGACCCAGTACTTC. This gives the protein CASSYSVRAETQYF.

This sequence joins TRBV5-6 and TRBJ2-3; TRBD1 might be the D (5 bases). This CDR3 is 14 amino acids long. Trimming stripped 0 bases from V and 1 base from J, with 6 bases between. CDR1 and CDR2 (germline): SGHDT, YYEEEE. CDR3 in amino acids: CASSLAQGTDTQYF. DNA of the CDR3: TGTGCCAGCAGCTTGGCACAGGGCACAGATACGCAGTATTTT. Complete variable domain (other parts from reference TRBV5-6 and TRBJ2-3): DAGVTQSPTHLIKTRGQQVTLRCSPKSGHDTVSWYQQALGQGPQFIFQYYEEEERQRGNFPDRFSGHQFPNYSSELNVNALLLGDSALYLCASSLAQGTDTQYFGPGTRLTVL.

V and J are TRBV18 and TRBJ1-1, with no clear D. Germline V gene sequence: CDR1 KGHSH, CDR2 LQKENI. The CDR3 runs to 14 residues. Trimming removed 3 bases at V and 0 bases at J, with 8 bases between. The CDR3 protein is CASSPLGLNTEAFF. The CDR3 nucleotides read TGTGCCAGCTCACCGTTGGGGTTGAACACTGAAGCTTTCTTT. Full variable domain (outside the CDR3, taken from reference TRBV18 and TRBJ1-1): NAGVMQNPRHLVRRRGQEARLRCSPMKGHSHVYWYRQLPEEGLKFMVYLQKENIIDESGMPKERFSAEFPKEGPSILRIQQVVRGDSAAYFCASSPLGLNTEAFFGQGTRLTVV.

This rearrangement joins TRBV30 to TRBJ1-1; TRBD1 agrees at 7 bases. CDR3 length: 15 residues. Unmatched junction bases numbered 8, after V lost 3 bases and J lost 1 base. The germline V gene encodes CDR1 GTSNPN and CDR2 SVGIG (reference sequence). For the CDR3, the DNA is TGTGCCTGGAGGCCACAGGGGCTAGGGAACACTGAAGCTTTCTTT. This codes for CAWRPQGLGNTEAFF.

The chain employs TRBV2 and TRBJ2-1; 7 nucleotides line up with TRBD2. V shed 8 bases and J 10 bases; nucleotides not matched to a gene: 11. CDR3 size: 13 residues. CDR1 and CDR2 (germline): SNHLY, FYNNEI. CDR3 DNA: TGTGCCAGCGATGGGGGGGTACTATGGGAGCAGTTCTTC. It encodes CASDGGVLWEQFF.

This clone was observed a handful of times. The V and J genes are TRBV7-2 and TRBJ2-3; D call uncertain. CDR1 SGHTA and CDR2 FQGNSA come from the germline V gene. The CDR3 consists of 12 residues. Trimming took 1 base from V and 6 from J, leaving 5 bases between them. Here the CDR3 reads CASSLVSDTQYF. The DNA of the CDR3 is TGTGCCAGCAGCTTAGTATCCGATACGCAGTATTTT.

The genes are TRBV29-1 and TRBJ1-2, with 9 bases lining up with TRBD1. The germline V gene encodes CDR1 SQVTM and CDR2 ANQGSEA. V lost 7 bases, J lost 9 bases, and 12 bases stayed unmatched. This CDR3 region has 13 residues. CDR3 sequence reads: CSAYTGTGRSYTF. CDR3 sequence (DNA): TGCAGCGCCTACACCGGGACAGGGAGAAGCTACACCTTC.

This sequence joins TRBV19 and TRBJ2-2; tentative D call: TRBD1 (6 bases). This CDR3 spans 14 amino acids. Germline loops: CDR1 LNHDA, CDR2 SQIVND (reference sequence). The V gene lost 4 bases and the J gene lost 1 base, with 7 bases spanning the gap. CDR3 sequence: CASSRGQNTGELFF. CDR3 coding DNA: TGTGCCAGTAGTAGGGGACAGAACACCGGGGAGCTGTTTTTT.

This sequence joins TRBV4-2 and TRBJ2-1; 9 positions match TRBD2. V lost 0 bases and J lost 7; bases outside the gene matches: 7. Germline CDR1 and CDR2: LGHNA and YNFKEQ. CDR3 length: 16 residues. CDR3: CASSQDRTSEFNEQFF. The CDR3 region has the DNA TGTGCCAGCAGCCAAGATCGGACTAGCGAATTTAATGAGCAGTTCTTC.

As DNA, the CDR3 is TGTGCCAGCAGTTGGGGTATGGTCACTGAAGCTTTCTTT. It encodes CASSWGMVTEAFF. The genes are TRBV6-5 and TRBJ1-1; no reliable D call. Per germline, CDR1 MNHEY and CDR2 SVGAGI. Trimming pared 4 bases from V and 4 bases from J, leaving 10 bases between. The CDR3 extends over 13 amino acids.

In DNA, the CDR3 is TGTGCCAGCAGCTTAGTCGGGGGAGATACTGAAGCTTTCTTT. Its translation is CASSLVGGDTEAFF. The chain has TRBV7-8 and TRBJ1-1; tentative D call: TRBD1 (5 bases). The CDR3 covers 14 residues. Germline CDR1 is SGHVS and CDR2 is FQNEAQ. V lost 1 base and J 5 bases, leaving 11 bases between the germline ends.

This clone was observed a handful of times. This rearrangement joins TRBV14 to TRBJ2-7, with TRBD1 matching 10 bases. The CDR3 length is 15 residues. Germline values: CDR1 SGHDN, CDR2 FVKESK. V gave up 0 bases and J gave up 8 bases; unmatched junction bases: 7. CDR3: CASSQDGTGAAKQYF. The CDR3 coding sequence is TGTGCCAGCAGCCAAGACGGGACAGGGGCAGCAAAGCAGTACTTC.